The 7 T cell receptor beta chains presented below share a single source sample, sequenced in a study of CD8+ T cells in alopecia areata. cDNA prepared by RNA extraction and subsequent reverse transcription served as the template for sequencing. Using immunoSEQ multiplex PCR, the repertoire was profiled, and TCRdb retains in-frame clones only, with some absent. The sample includes under 65,000 clones, around 47% of them seen just once. Sequencing input: NKG2D-low CD8+ T cells sorted from blood. Every receptor here comes from a human donor with alopecia areata.

This clone was seen only a few times. The J gene is TRBJ2-2, the V gene TRBV4-3, with D unclear. Germline loops: CDR1 LGHNA, CDR2 YSLEER. The CDR3 covers 14 residues. V was cut by 0 bases and J by 6 bases, with 8 bases left in between. CDR3 nucleotide sequence: TGCGCCAGCAGCCAAGATAATCCGGCCGGGGAGCTGTTTTTT. Amino acids: CASSQDNPAGELFF.

This chain links TRBV7-9 with TRBJ2-5; 7 bases match TRBD1. The CDR3 runs 15 residues. V lost 5 bases, J lost 5 bases, and 11 bases stayed unmatched. CDR1 and CDR2 from the germline V gene are SEHNR and FQNEAQ (reference sequence). CDR3 nucleotides: TGTGCCAGCAGCCCTCAGACAGGGATTATTGAGACCCAGTACTTC. It encodes CASSPQTGIIETQYF.

The chain recombines TRBV4-2 with TRBJ2-7; 9 bases line up with TRBD2. The CDR3 runs to 18 residues. The germline CDR1 and CDR2 sequences are LGHNA and YNFKEQ. V shed 3 bases, J shed 4 bases, and the junction held 16 bases outside the gene matches. CDR3 nucleotides: TGTGCCAGCAGCCACGGCGGACGGAGTAGCGGGAGAGGGTACGAGCAGTACTTC. Translating it yields CASSHGGRSSGRGYEQYF.

The J gene is TRBJ2-6, the V gene TRBV27, with D perhaps matching TRBD1 or TRBD2 (5 bases each). The ends were cut back, 10 bases at V and 0 bases at J, with 13 bases in the middle. Per the germline V gene, CDR1 is MNHEY and CDR2 is SMNVEV (reference sequence). The CDR3 spans 15 residues. The CDR3 protein is CATNPGTSGANVLTF. As DNA, the CDR3 is TGTGCCACGAATCCCGGGACCTCTGGGGCCAACGTCCTGACTTTC.

This chain connects TRBV7-9 to TRBJ2-1; no reliable D call. The germline gives CDR1 SEHNR, CDR2 FQNEAQ (reference sequence). Trimming took off 5 bases at V and 7 bases at J, with 18 bases between the two ends. The CDR3 runs 15 residues. CDR3 sequence: CASSPSMAVLNEQFF. The CDR3 DNA sequence: TGTGCCAGCAGCCCCTCGATGGCCGTCTTAAATGAGCAGTTCTTC.

The chain recombines TRBV19 with TRBJ1-1; TRBD1 matches at 11 bases. The CDR3 sequence is 15 residues long. Trimming cost V 5 bases and J 1 base; bases outside gene matches: 3. Germline CDR1 and CDR2: LNHDA and SQIVND (reference sequence). The CDR3 loop reads CASSGDRGTNTEAFF. CDR3 nucleotide sequence: TGTGCCAGTAGTGGGGACAGGGGGACGAACACTGAAGCTTTCTTT.

This chain joins TRBV27 and TRBJ2-7, with 9 bases matching TRBD1. Germline loops: CDR1 MNHEY, CDR2 SMNVEV (reference sequence). CDR3 length: 15 residues. The J segment lost 4 bases and the V segment lost 3 bases, leaving 7 bases of the junction unmatched. CDR3 coding DNA: TGTGCCAGCAGTTTTTCCGGGACAGGGTTTTACGAGCAGTACTTC. Translation: CASSFSGTGFYEQYF.